The TCR beta chain under discussion was sequenced for a study of radiotherapy plus CTLA-4 blockade in lung cancer. Study information: In about 20% of patients, objective responses were seen; 31% had disease control.

Worth noting for this clone: Its antigen is unidentified.

Per germline, CDR1 SGDLS and CDR2 YYNGEE. Between the trimmed V and J ends, which lost 3 bases and 7 bases, there was a span of 10 bases. This CDR3 spans 12 amino acids. TCRdb keeps only in-frame clones here, not all; method: immunoSEQ multiplex PCR. The sample consists of about 39,000 clones, about four fifths of them appearing once. General study findings and limits: TCR clones of tumor origin grew in blood after radiotherapy plus ipilimumab.

Specimen: peripheral blood, collected from a patient treated with radiotherapy plus ipilimumab. V gene TRBV9 combines with J gene TRBJ2-5, with D tentatively TRBD1 (6 bases). The receptor comes from a human donor with non-small cell lung cancer that progressed on radiotherapy plus ipilimumab. The CDR3 DNA sequence: TGTGCCAGCAGCGCTCCACAGGGGACCCAGTACTTC. This sequence encodes CASSAPQGTQYF. Supplemented by reference TRBV9 and TRBJ2-5, the full variable domain reads DSGVTQTPKHLITATGQRVTLRCSPRSGDLSVYWYQQSLDQGLQFLIQYYNGEERAKGNILERFSAQQFPDLHSELNLSSLELGDSALYFCASSAPQGTQYFGPGTRLLVL.